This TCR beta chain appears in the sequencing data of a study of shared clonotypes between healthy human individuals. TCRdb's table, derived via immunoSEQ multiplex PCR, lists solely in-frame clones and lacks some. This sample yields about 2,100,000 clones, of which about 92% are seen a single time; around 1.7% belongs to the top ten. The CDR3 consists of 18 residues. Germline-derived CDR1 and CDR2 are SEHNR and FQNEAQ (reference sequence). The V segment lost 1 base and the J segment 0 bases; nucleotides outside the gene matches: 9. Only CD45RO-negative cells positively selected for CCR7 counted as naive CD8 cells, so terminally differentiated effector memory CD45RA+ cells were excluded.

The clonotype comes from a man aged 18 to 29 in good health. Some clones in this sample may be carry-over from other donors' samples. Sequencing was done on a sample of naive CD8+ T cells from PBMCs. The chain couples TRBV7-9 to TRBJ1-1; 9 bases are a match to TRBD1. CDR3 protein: CASSLGGWTGDMNTEAFF. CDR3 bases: TGTGCCAGCAGCTTAGGGGGGTGGACAGGGGATATGAACACTGAAGCTTTCTTT.